This passage covers 5 T cell receptor beta chains from one sample sequenced in a study of shared clonotypes between healthy human individuals. TCRdb keeps only in-frame clones here, not all; method: immunoSEQ multiplex PCR. The sample includes about half a million clones, roughly 80% of them seen just once. The sample was PBMCs. Every receptor here comes from a woman in her thirties or forties in good health. Some clones in this sample may be carry-over from other donors' samples.

The rearrangement uses TRBV27 and TRBJ2-7; D unclear. CDR3 length: 11 amino acids. Trimming pared 4 bases from V and 4 bases from J, leaving 5 bases between. From germline, CDR1 is MNHEY and CDR2 SMNVEV (reference sequence). The DNA for the CDR3 is TGTGCCAGCAGTTGGAAGTACGAGCAGTACTTC. It codes for CASSWKYEQYF.

The chain joins TRBV5-4 to TRBJ2-5; D not resolved. The germline V gene has CDR1 SGHNT and CDR2 YYREEE (reference sequence). V lost 2 bases and J lost 2, with 10 bases in between. The CDR3 extends over 14 amino acids. The CDR3 region has the DNA TGTGCCAGCAGCTTAAAGACTGGGCAAGAGACCCAGTACTTC. Translated, it gives CASSLKTGQETQYF.

The J gene is TRBJ1-5, the V gene TRBV2; the match to TRBD1 covers 7 bases. CDR1 and CDR2 from the germline V gene are SNHLY and FYNNEI. V dropped 6 bases and J dropped 4; count of bases not matched to a gene: 12. The CDR3 extends over 16 amino acids. The CDR3 here is CASSLEAGGSNQPQHF. The CDR3 DNA reads as TGTGCCAGCAGCCTCGAGGCAGGGGGTTCAAATCAGCCCCAGCATTTT. The full variable domain, with the rest looked up from reference TRBV2 and TRBJ1-5, is EPEVTQTPSHQVTQMGQEVILRCVPISNHLYFYWYRQILGQKVEFLVSFYNNEISEKSEIFDDQFSVERPDGSNFTLKIRSTKLEDSAMYFCASSLEAGGSNQPQHFGDGTRLSIL.

This chain joins TRBV19 and TRBJ1-5; 10 bases line up with TRBD1. Germline trimming cut 8 bases from V and 5 bases from J; bases unmatched to any gene: 15. The CDR3 has 17 residues. Germline CDR1 reads LNHDA; CDR2 reads SQIVND (reference sequence). CDR3 DNA: TGTGCCAGTCGGCCTGTTCCCGACAGGGGGCTAGATCAGCCCCAGCATTTT. As protein: CASRPVPDRGLDQPQHF. Full variable domain (missing parts from reference TRBV19 and TRBJ1-5): DGGITQSPKYLFRKEGQNVTLSCEQNLNHDAMYWYRQDPGQGLRLIYYSQIVNDFQKGDIAEGYSVSREKKESFPLTVTSAQKNPTAFYLCASRPVPDRGLDQPQHFGDGTRLSIL.

This chain joins TRBV10-3 and TRBJ2-7; D possibly corresponds to TRBD1 (5 bases). Germline-derived CDR1 and CDR2 are ENHRY and SYGVKD. CDR3 length equals 14 residues. Trimming removed 4 bases at V and 2 bases at J, with 12 bases between. The CDR3 sequence is CAISVSTATYEQYF. For the CDR3, the DNA is TGTGCCATCAGTGTATCGACAGCCACCTACGAGCAGTACTTC.